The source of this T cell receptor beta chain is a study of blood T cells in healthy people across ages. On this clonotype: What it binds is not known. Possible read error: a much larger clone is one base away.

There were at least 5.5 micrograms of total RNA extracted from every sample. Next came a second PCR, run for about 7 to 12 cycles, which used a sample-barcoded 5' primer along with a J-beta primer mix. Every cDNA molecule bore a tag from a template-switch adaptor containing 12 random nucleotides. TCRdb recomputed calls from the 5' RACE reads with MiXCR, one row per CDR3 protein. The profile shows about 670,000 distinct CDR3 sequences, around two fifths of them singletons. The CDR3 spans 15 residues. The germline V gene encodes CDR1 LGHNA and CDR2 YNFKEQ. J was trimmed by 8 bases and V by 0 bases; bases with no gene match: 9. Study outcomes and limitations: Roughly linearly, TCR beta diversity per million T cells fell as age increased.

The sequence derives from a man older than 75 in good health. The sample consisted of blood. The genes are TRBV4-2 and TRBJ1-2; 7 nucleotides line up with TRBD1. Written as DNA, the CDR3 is TGTGCCAGCAGCCAAGAGACGAGACAGGGCGTGGGCTACACCTTC. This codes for CASSQETRQGVGYTF.